This TCR beta chain was observed in a study of cytomegalovirus exposure and HLA in healthy donors. In the study overall: An earlier analysis found fewer than 120 million unique TCR beta sequences from 150 million to 200 million T cells.

Whereas donors were nominally healthy upon sampling, unrecorded immune exposures were probable. Findings and limits, study-wide: A missense variant in DCLRE1C was later tied to TCR beta V- and J-gene trimming.

PCR involved 60 Vbeta and 13 Jbeta primers. Data came from immunoSEQ multiplex PCR; TCRdb stores just in-frame clones and leaves some out. The table shows under 150,000 clones, with roughly 80% occurring only once. Germline CDR1 is SGDLS and CDR2 is YYNGEE. V was clipped by 0 bases and J by 2 bases, with 15 bases between them. This CDR3 is 17 amino acids long. Points on this clone: What it recognizes is unknown.

This chain joins TRBV9 and TRBJ1-5, with D perhaps matching TRBD1 (5 bases). This TCR derives from a man aged 30 to 45 in good health and CMV-seronegative. The sequencing sample was made of PBMCs. The CDR3 reads CASSVGFGGGGNQPQHF. CDR3 in DNA: TGTGCCAGCAGCGTAGGGTTTGGGGGGGGAGGCAATCAGCCCCAGCATTTT.